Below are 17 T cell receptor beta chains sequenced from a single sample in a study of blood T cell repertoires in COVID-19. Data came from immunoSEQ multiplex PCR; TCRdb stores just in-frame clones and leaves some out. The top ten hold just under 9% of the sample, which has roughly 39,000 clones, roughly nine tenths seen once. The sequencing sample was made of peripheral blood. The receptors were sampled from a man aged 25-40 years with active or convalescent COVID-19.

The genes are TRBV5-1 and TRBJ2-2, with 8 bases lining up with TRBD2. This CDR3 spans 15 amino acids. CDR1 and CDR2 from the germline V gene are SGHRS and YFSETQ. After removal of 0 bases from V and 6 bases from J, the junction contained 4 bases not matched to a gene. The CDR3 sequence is CASSLDVTSAGELFF. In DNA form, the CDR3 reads TGCGCCAGCAGCTTGGATGTGACTAGCGCCGGGGAGCTGTTTTTT.

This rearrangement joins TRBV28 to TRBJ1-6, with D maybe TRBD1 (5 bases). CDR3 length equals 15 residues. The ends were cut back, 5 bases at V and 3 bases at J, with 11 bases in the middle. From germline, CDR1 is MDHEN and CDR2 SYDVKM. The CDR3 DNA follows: TGTGCCAGCAGTACGCCGGACATCTATAATTCACCCCTCCACTTT. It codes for CASSTPDIYNSPLHF.

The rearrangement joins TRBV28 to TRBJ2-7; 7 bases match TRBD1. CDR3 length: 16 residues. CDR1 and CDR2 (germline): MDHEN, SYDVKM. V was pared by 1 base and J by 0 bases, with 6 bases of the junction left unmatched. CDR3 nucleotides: TGTGCCAGCAGTTTATTGGACAGGTCCTTCTCCTACGAGCAGTACTTC. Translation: CASSLLDRSFSYEQYF.

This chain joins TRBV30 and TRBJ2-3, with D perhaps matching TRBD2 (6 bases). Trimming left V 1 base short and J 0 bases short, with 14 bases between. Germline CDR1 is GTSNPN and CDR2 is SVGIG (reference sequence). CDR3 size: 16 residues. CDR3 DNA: TGTGCCTGGAGTGGGCGCGGCGGGGTTAGCACAGATACGCAGTATTTT. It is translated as CAWSGRGGVSTDTQYF. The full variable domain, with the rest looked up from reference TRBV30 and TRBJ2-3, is SQTIHQWPATLVQPVGSPLSLECTVEGTSNPNLYWYRQAAGRGLQLLFYSVGIGQISSEVPQNLSASRPQDRQFILSSKKLLLSDSGFYLCAWSGRGGVSTDTQYFGPGTRLTVL.

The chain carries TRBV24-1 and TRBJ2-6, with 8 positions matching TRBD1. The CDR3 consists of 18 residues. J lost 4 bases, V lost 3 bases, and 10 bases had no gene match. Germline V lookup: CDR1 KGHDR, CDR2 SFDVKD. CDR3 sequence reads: CATSDPGTGQSGANVLTF. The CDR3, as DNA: TGTGCCACCAGTGATCCCGGGACAGGCCAATCCGGGGCCAACGTCCTGACTTTC.

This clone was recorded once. CDR3 loop: CASSLGQGARGANQPQHF. The DNA of the CDR3 is TGTGCCAGCAGTTTGGGACAGGGGGCGCGGGGGGCTAATCAGCCCCAGCATTTT. V and J are TRBV28 and TRBJ1-5; 12 nucleotides match TRBD1. Looked up from germline, CDR1 is MDHEN and CDR2 is SYDVKM. CDR3 size: 18 residues. The J segment lost 4 bases and the V segment lost 3 bases, leaving 10 bases of the junction unmatched.

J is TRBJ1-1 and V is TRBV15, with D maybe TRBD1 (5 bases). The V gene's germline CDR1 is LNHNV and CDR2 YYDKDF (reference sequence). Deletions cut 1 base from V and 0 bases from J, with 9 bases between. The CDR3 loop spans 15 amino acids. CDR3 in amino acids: CATSRGTLMNTEAFF. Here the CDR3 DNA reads TGTGCCACCAGCAGAGGGACACTCATGAACACTGAAGCTTTCTTT. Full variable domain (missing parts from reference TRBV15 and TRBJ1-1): DAMVIQNPRYQVTQFGKPVTLSCSQTLNHNVMYWYQQKSSQAPKLLFHYYDKDFNNEADTPDNFQSRRPNTSFCFLDIRSPGLGDTAMYLCATSRGTLMNTEAFFGQGTRLTVV.

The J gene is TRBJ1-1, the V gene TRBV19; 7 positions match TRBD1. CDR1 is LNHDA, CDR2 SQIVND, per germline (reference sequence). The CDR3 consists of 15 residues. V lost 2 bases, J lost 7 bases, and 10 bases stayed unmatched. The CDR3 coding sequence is TGTGCCAGTAGTATACGGGCAGGGGGGATGGGTGAAGCTTTCTTT. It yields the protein CASSIRAGGMGEAFF.

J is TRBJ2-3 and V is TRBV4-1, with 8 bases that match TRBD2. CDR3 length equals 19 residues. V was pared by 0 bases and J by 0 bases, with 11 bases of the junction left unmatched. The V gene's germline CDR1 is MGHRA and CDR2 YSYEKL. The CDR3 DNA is TGCGCCAGCAGCCAAGAAAAGGTTCGGACTAGCTCCAGCACAGATACGCAGTATTTT. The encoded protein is CASSQEKVRTSSSTDTQYF.

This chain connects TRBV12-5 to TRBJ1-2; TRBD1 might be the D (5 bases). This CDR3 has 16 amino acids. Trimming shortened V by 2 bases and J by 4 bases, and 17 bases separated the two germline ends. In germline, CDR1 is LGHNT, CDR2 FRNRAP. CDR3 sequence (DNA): TGTGCTAGTGGTTTGTCCACAGGTACGTGGATCTATGGCTACACCTTC. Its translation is CASGLSTGTWIYGYTF.

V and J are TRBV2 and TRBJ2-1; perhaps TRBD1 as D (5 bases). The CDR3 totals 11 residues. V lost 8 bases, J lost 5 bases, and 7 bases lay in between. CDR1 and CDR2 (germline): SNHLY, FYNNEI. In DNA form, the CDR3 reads TGTGCCAGCGCAGGGAACAATGAGCAGTTCTTC. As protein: CASAGNNEQFF.

CDR3 nucleotides: TGTGCCAGCAGTGAGCCTAGCGGGAGGGACAATGAGCAGTTCTTC. Its translation: CASSEPSGRDNEQFF. This chain joins TRBV2 and TRBJ2-1; 12 bases fit TRBD2. The CDR3 contains 15 residues. The junction had 2 bases not matched to a gene; V was cut back by 3 bases and J by 5 bases. CDR1 is SNHLY, CDR2 FYNNEI, per germline.

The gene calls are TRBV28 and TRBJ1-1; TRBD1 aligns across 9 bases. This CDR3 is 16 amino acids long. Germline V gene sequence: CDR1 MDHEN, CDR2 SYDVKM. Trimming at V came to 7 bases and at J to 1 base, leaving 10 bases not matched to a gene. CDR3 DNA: TGTGCCAGCACCCCCATGGGACAGGGAGGGAACACTGAAGCTTTCTTT. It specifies CASTPMGQGGNTEAFF. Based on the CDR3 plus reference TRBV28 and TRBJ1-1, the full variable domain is DVKVTQSSRYLVKRTGEKVFLECVQDMDHENMFWYRQDPGLGLRLIYFSYDVKMKEKGDIPEGYSVSREKKERFSLILESASTNQTSMYLCASTPMGQGGNTEAFFGQGTRLTVV.

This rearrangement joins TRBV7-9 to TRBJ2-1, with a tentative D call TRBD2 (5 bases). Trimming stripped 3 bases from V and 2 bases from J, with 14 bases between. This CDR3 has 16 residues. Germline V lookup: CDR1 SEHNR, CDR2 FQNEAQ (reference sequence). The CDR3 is CASSLASRAPYNEQFF. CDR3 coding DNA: TGTGCCAGCAGCTTGGCTAGCAGAGCTCCCTACAATGAGCAGTTCTTC. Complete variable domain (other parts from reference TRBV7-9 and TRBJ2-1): DTGVSQNPRHKITKRGQNVTFRCDPISEHNRLYWYRQTLGQGPEFLTYFQNEAQLEKSRLLSDRFSAERPKGSFSTLEIQRTEQGDSAMYLCASSLASRAPYNEQFFGPGTRLTVL.

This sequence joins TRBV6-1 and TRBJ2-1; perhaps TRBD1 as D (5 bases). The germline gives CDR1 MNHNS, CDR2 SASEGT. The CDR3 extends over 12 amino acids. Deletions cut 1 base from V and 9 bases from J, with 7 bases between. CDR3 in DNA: TGTGCCAGCAGTGAAGTCAGGGTTGAGCAGTTCTTC. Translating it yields CASSEVRVEQFF.

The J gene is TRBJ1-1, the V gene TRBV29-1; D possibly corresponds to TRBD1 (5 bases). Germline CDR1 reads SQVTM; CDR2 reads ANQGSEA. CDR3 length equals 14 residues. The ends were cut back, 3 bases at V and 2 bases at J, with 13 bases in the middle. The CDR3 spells CSVDFLQVNTEAFF. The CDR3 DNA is TGCAGCGTTGATTTTTTACAGGTTAACACTGAAGCTTTCTTT.

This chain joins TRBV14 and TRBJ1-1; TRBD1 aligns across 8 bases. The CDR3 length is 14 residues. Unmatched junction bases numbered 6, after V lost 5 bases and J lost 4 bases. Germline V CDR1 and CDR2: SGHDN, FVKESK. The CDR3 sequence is CASSGQGGSTEAFF. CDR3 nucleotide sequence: TGTGCCAGCAGCGGACAGGGAGGTTCCACTGAAGCTTTCTTT.